The 3 T cell receptor beta chains below were found in one sample sequenced in a study of shared clonotypes between healthy human individuals. CD45RO-negative cells were positively selected for CCR7, leaving out terminally differentiated effector memory CD45RA+ cells. TCRdb's table, derived via immunoSEQ multiplex PCR, lists solely in-frame clones and lacks some. Of some 2,100,000 clones listed, more than 85% were seen once; the top ten hold roughly 1.8%. Sequencing used naive CD8+ T cells from PBMCs. These receptors were collected from a man between 18 and 29 years old in good health. Some clones in this sample may be carry-over from other donors' samples.

V and J are TRBV14 and TRBJ1-5; 9 nucleotides match TRBD1. Unmatched junction bases numbered 0, after V lost 1 base and J lost 5 bases. Germline values: CDR1 SGHDN, CDR2 FVKESK. This CDR3 has 14 residues. The chain's CDR3 is CASSQGQGDQPQHF. CDR3 in DNA: TGTGCCAGCAGCCAAGGACAGGGGGATCAGCCCCAGCATTTT.

The rearrangement uses TRBV15 and TRBJ2-5; 9 nucleotides match TRBD1. Germline V gene lookup returns CDR1 LNHNV and CDR2 YYDKDF (reference sequence). V was clipped by 6 bases and J by 4 bases; unmatched bases: 3. The CDR3 has 13 residues. CDR3 nucleotides: TGTGCCACCAGGACAGGGGGAGCAGAGACCCAGTACTTC. It codes for CATRTGGAETQYF.

The chain couples TRBV14 to TRBJ2-1; no clear D. V was trimmed by 1 base and J by 2 bases, leaving 6 bases between them. Germline CDR1 and CDR2: SGHDN and FVKESK. The CDR3 extends over 14 amino acids. In nucleotides, the CDR3 is TGTGCCAGCAGCCAAGTAAGAACCTACAATGAGCAGTTCTTC. It is translated as CASSQVRTYNEQFF. The complete variable domain, with remaining parts taken from reference TRBV14 and TRBJ2-1, reads EAGVTQFPSHSVIEKGQTVTLRCDPISGHDNLYWYRRVMGKEIKFLLHFVKESKQDESGMPNNRFLAERTGGTYSTLKVQPAELEDSGVYFCASSQVRTYNEQFFGPGTRLTVL.